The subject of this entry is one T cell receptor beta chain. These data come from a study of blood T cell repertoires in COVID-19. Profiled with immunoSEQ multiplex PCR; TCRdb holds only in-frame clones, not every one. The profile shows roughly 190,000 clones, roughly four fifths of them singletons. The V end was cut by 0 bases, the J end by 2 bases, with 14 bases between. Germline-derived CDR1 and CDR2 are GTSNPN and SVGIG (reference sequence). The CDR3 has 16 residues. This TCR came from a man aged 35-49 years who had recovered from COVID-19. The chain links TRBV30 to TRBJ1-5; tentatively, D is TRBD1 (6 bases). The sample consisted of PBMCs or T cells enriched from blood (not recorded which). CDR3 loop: CAWSVRGSIGNQPQHF. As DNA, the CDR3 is TGTGCCTGGAGTGTAAGGGGGAGCATTGGCAATCAGCCCCAGCATTTT.